Listed here is a single T cell receptor beta chain. This clone was seen just once. The specificity of this receptor is unknown. Nothing much larger sits one base from this clone, and base qualities are not available. The data were obtained in a study of shared clonotypes between healthy human individuals (TCRdb year 2020). Background for the entire study: The cohort included a few men and a couple of women between 18 and 49 years of age. For each donor, CD4 naive and CD4 memory were each run on three plates, CD8 naive on two plates, and CD8 memory on one plate. To estimate repertoire size and how much clonotype sharing occurs between individuals, the study deeply sequenced the blood TCR repertoires of roughly 5 healthy adults. Libraries were prepared and TCR repertoires were sequenced by different laboratories using diverse techniques, in order to increase sequencing depth and limit assay-specific biases. Between about 0.8 and 9 billion PBMCs per donor were obtained by leukapheresis.

A distance of 15 bases separates the germline ends of V and J, which lose 5 bases and 4 bases respectively. Measured from the cysteine to the phenylalanine, the CDR3 is 15 residues long. Only the CDR3 region is kept as DNA, spanning 45 bases read in frame from base 1. The germline V gene provides CDR1 MDHEN and CDR2 SYDVKM. General conclusions and limits of the study: Rarefaction of sorted-subset datasets indicated incomplete sequencing despite the large sequencing depth. Across a handful of donors, approximately 5% of naive CD4, roughly 3.5% of naive CD8, under 2.5% of memory CD4, and about 0.4% of memory CD8 clonotypes were shared. Sampling was restricted to blood, and TCR repertoires in tissues likely differ from the TCR repertoires found in blood. Compared with non-shared clonotypes, the clonotypes found in all four sorted-subset donors had higher generation probabilities. Naive subsets generally had larger estimated clonotype richness than memory subsets did. The genetic and exposure-history diversity represented was limited by the small number of donors. Pairwise subsampling indicated that sequencing depth was expected to affect the degree of clonotype sharing among donors.

Using the deep immunoSEQ assay, TCR CDR3 regions were amplified from genomic DNA by multiplex PCR. Genomic DNA extracted from each cell subset was distributed evenly over all wells of several immunoSEQ 96-well plates, and each plate served as one replicate. Each replicate PCR for sorted subsets received about 200 ng genomic DNA, equal to roughly 33,000 T cell genomes. Purified libraries were measured with a Qubit 3.0 fluorometer, size-checked on a Bioanalyzer 2100, and measured again with the KAPA Library Quantification kit. Every immunoSEQ 96-well plate was sequenced on a separate single-read 150-cycle Illumina NextSeq 550 flow cell. In the original analysis: Because only junctional sequences without quality scores were contained in the immunoSEQ output, filtering matching that applied to full-length reads could not be performed. To assign V/J genes and CDR3, sequences were annotated against IMGT germline references using PyIR, a Python wrapper for IgBLAST v1.9. Reads with weak V/J assignments (E-value above 1e-6), missing CDR3, stop codons, out-of-frame junctions, or ambiguous translated residues were removed. V3J clonotypes were defined as sequences sharing the same inferred V gene, J gene, and CDR3 amino acid sequence. Percentage overlap between repertoires was computed as shared unique clonotypes divided by the size of the smaller repertoire. Three approaches were used to assess repertoire richness: RTK rarefaction, the Chao1 estimator, and Recon v2.1 estimates of unobserved clonotypes. Generation probabilities for all TCRbeta clonotypes obtained by the gDNA method from a handful of donors were computed using OLGA. This is the immuneACCESS table as TCRdb keeps it, with only in-frame sequences that have V and J called. A part of the clones is gone; compared with another copy, unresolved V genes explain less than half, and the rest is unexplained. V, J and clone size are taken as reported in that table, and D and trimming were inferred from the DNA itself. The sample has around 1.6 million clones on record, 98% of them singletons. The top ten clones comprise roughly 0.45% of the sample.

The donors were healthy, HIV-negative adults who had no recently reported acute infections or vaccinations. Only Caucasian adults living in Nashville, Tennessee, USA were represented among the donors. CD4+ T cells were enriched by magnetic negative selection, after which naive cells were positively selected on CD45RA and the negative fraction was taken as the memory subset. Blood was collected by leukapheresis, and PBMCs were isolated by Ficoll-Histopaque density gradient centrifugation and then cryopreserved in liquid nitrogen vapor phase. Analytical flow cytometry was used to check the purity and quantity of every magnetically sorted T cell population. Each sorted fraction had its genomic DNA isolated and then quantified by UV absorbance on a Nanodrop 2000c.

The sequenced material came from naive CD4+ T cells sorted from blood. Interpreted using the paper, the cell subset or site label stands for: CD45RA+ positively selected. The sequence derives from a man under 40 in good health. The sequence is built from TRBV28 and TRBJ2-1; too little of a D gene remains to name it. The CDR3 reads as follows: CASSPPLAAYNEQFF. The sequenced DNA: TGTGCCAGCAGTCCTCCCCTGGCGGCGTACAATGAGCAGTTCTTC.